The 29 T cell receptor beta chains below come from one sample, sequenced in a study of molecular identifiers for immune sequencing clone quantification. TCRdb redid the calling of the PCR reads with MiXCR, one entry per CDR3 protein. Of around 470,000 distinct CDR3 sequences in the sample, around 25% were seen once. The sequencing input was naive CD8+ T cells from blood, with Jurkat cell RNA spiked in. Subset in this sample: FACS-sorted CD8+CD4-CCR7+CD45RA+ naive T cells. The receptors come from a human donor in good health. Some libraries in this study had Jurkat cell RNA spiked in.

This chain connects TRBV6-5 to TRBJ1-1; a weak D match, TRBD1 (5 bases). CDR3 size: 15 residues. The V gene lost 6 bases and the J gene lost 2 bases, with 16 bases spanning the gap. The germline CDR1 and CDR2 sequences are MNHEY and SVGAGI. The CDR3 loop reads CASRAVGHSNTEAFF. The CDR3 DNA sequence: TGTGCCAGCAGGGCTGTCGGACACTCAAACACTGAAGCTTTCTTT.

This clonotype was observed at least ten times. The chain joins TRBV19 to TRBJ1-5, with no clear D. The CDR3 runs 13 residues. V was pared by 6 bases and J by 4 bases, with 10 bases between. Germline V gene lookup returns CDR1 LNHDA and CDR2 SQIVND (reference sequence). CDR3 sequence reads: CASSHGGNQPQHF. The CDR3 DNA sequence: TGTGCCAGTAGCCACGGCGGGAATCAGCCCCAGCATTTT. Based on the CDR3 plus reference TRBV19 and TRBJ1-5, the full variable domain is DGGITQSPKYLFRKEGQNVTLSCEQNLNHDAMYWYRQDPGQGLRLIYYSQIVNDFQKGDIAEGYSVSREKKESFPLTVTSAQKNPTAFYLCASSHGGNQPQHFGDGTRLSIL.

To note about this clonotype: At one of its ends the junction is not consistent with the germline gene, which may arise from a read error. V is TRBV4-1 and J is TRBJ2-7; 9 bases are a match to TRBD2. This CDR3 region has 15 residues. CDR1 and CDR2 (germline): MGHRA, YSYEKL. As DNA, the CDR3 is TGCGCCAACAGCCGAACTAGCGGGTACACCTACGAGCAGTACTTC. It specifies CANSRTSGYTYEQYF.

This clonotype has ten or more counts. The chain joins TRBV5-1 to TRBJ2-5, with D possibly TRBD2 on 5 matching bases. Germline V lookup: CDR1 SGHRS, CDR2 YFSETQ. The length of the CDR3 is 15 residues. V lost 3 bases to trimming and J lost 5 bases, with 17 bases between them. The CDR3: CASSSIPGSRETQYF. CDR3 DNA: TGCGCCAGCAGCTCTATCCCGGGATCGAGGGAGACCCAGTACTTC.

The sample holds many counts of this clonotype. V usage is TRBV29-1 and J usage is TRBJ2-5, with D perhaps TRBD1 or TRBD2 (5 bases each). The CDR3 is made up of 13 amino acids. Germline-derived CDR1 and CDR2 are SQVTM and ANQGSEA. V was clipped by 4 bases and J by 4 bases, with 13 bases between them. CDR3 loop: CSVGDAYVETQYF. Written as DNA, the CDR3 is TGCAGCGTTGGGGACGCTTATGTAGAGACCCAGTACTTC.

This clonotype has a handful of counts. The rearrangement joins TRBV5-6 to TRBJ2-7; D remains unclear. The CDR3 runs 15 residues. Germline V gives CDR1 SGHDT, CDR2 YYEEEE. V lost 4 bases and J 2 bases, leaving 16 bases between the germline ends. As DNA, the CDR3 is TGTGCCAGCAGCCCCGCTCCACCAAGCCCCTACGAGCAGTACTTC. It specifies CASSPAPPSPYEQYF. Full variable domain (remainder filled in from reference TRBV5-6 and TRBJ2-7): DAGVTQSPTHLIKTRGQQVTLRCSPKSGHDTVSWYQQALGQGPQFIFQYYEEEERQRGNFPDRFSGHQFPNYSSELNVNALLLGDSALYLCASSPAPPSPYEQYFGPGTRLTVT.

This clonotype was observed many times. This chain connects TRBV29-1 to TRBJ1-5; a weak D match, TRBD1 (5 bases). The length of the CDR3 is 12 residues. Germline V gives CDR1 SQVTM, CDR2 ANQGSEA. The V end lost 4 bases, the J end lost 5 bases, and 9 bases lay between the germline ends. The CDR3 is CSVGWGDQPQHF. CDR3 nucleotides: TGCAGCGTTGGATGGGGCGATCAGCCCCAGCATTTT.

The chain employs TRBV27 and TRBJ2-7, with 11 nucleotides matching TRBD2. The V and J ends lost 4 bases and 3 bases, in that order; junction bases with no gene match: 5. CDR3 size: 15 residues. Germline V gene data show CDR1 as MNHEY and CDR2 as SMNVEV (reference sequence). DNA of the CDR3: TGTGCCAGCAGTTCTGCGACTAGCGGGGTCTACGAGCAGTACTTC. Amino acids: CASSSATSGVYEQYF.

This clonotype turned up a few times. The chain carries TRBV5-5 and TRBJ1-1, with D possibly being TRBD1 (5 bases). V gave up 0 bases and J gave up 5 bases, with 14 bases separating them. Germline V gene sequence: CDR1 SGHKS, CDR2 YYEKEE (reference sequence). There are 15 residues in the CDR3. CDR3 bases: TGTGCCAGCAGCTTGGCTTGGCAGGGCGGGACTGAAGCTTTCTTT. Translating it yields CASSLAWQGGTEAFF.

This clonotype came up many times. This chain links TRBV9 with TRBJ2-3, with a tentative D call TRBD2 (6 bases). The CDR3 sequence is 15 residues long. The germline V gene has CDR1 SGDLS and CDR2 YYNGEE. Trimming removed 0 bases from V and 3 bases from J, with 11 bases in between. The CDR3 DNA reads TGTGCCAGCAGCGTAGACGGCGGGGAAACAGATACGCAGTATTTT. As protein: CASSVDGGETDTQYF.

This clonotype was seen only a few times. The chain links TRBV10-2 to TRBJ2-5, with D hard to call. From germline, CDR1 is WSHSY and CDR2 SAAADI. The CDR3 extends over 15 amino acids. Between the trimmed V and J ends, which lost 2 bases and 1 base, there was a span of 11 bases. The CDR3 nucleotides read TGCGCCAGCAGTGAGAGTAGCCATCTCCAAGAGACCCAGTACTTC. Translating it yields CASSESSHLQETQYF.

The chain recombines TRBV12-3 or TRBV12-4 with TRBJ2-3; D may be TRBD2 (5 bases). Trimming removed 4 bases from V and 2 bases from J, with 16 bases in between. The CDR3 extends over 16 amino acids. CDR3 loop: CASSSRLGSLTDTQYF. The CDR3 DNA sequence: TGTGCCAGCAGTTCAAGGTTAGGGAGCCTCACAGATACGCAGTATTTT.

Comment on this clonotype: A single base separates this from a much larger clone, so it may be a read error. The chain has TRBV7-9 and TRBJ2-5, with D hard to call. CDR1 is SEHNR, CDR2 FQNEAQ, per germline (reference sequence). CDR3 length: 15 amino acids. V was clipped by 3 bases and J by 3 bases, with 14 bases between them. CDR3 loop: CASSFVASNKETQYF. CDR3 sequence (DNA): TGTGCCAGCAGCTTTGTAGCCAGTAACAAAGAGACCCAGTACTTC.

This clonotype was picked up many times. The chain has TRBV29-1 and TRBJ1-4, with D possibly matching TRBD1 (5 bases). In germline, CDR1 is SQVTM, CDR2 ANQGSEA. Trimming shortened V by 5 bases and J by 3 bases, and 22 bases separated the two germline ends. The CDR3 totals 17 residues. CDR3 DNA: TGCAGCGTTCGATTACAGGACCCTGACTCACCTAATGAAAAACTGTTTTTT. It yields the protein CSVRLQDPDSPNEKLFF.

The chain couples TRBV10-2 to TRBJ2-2; no firm D call. The CDR3 runs to 14 residues. The germline V and J ends were trimmed by 6 bases and 7 bases, with 15 bases remaining between them. Germline values: CDR1 WSHSY, CDR2 SAAADI. The CDR3 DNA is TGCGCCAGCAGATACACAGCGTATGACGGGGAGCTGTTTTTT. Its translation: CASRYTAYDGELFF.

A remark on this clonotype: The junction departs from germline at one end; a sequencing error may be responsible. This chain joins TRBV28 and TRBJ2-3; 14 nucleotides line up with TRBD2. This CDR3 comprises 16 residues. Germline-derived CDR1 and CDR2 are MDHEN and SYDVKM. The DNA of the CDR3 is TGTACCAGCAGCGGGACTAGCGGGAGTTTAGCCGATACGCAGTATTTT. Translation: CTSSGTSGSLADTQYF.

The sample holds a few counts of this clonotype. The chain uses TRBV15 and TRBJ1-1, with 8 bases that match TRBD1. The CDR3 loop spans 13 amino acids. The V segment lost 6 bases and the J segment 5 bases; nucleotides outside the gene matches: 5. CDR1 and CDR2 (germline): LNHNV, YYDKDF (reference sequence). This CDR3 is CATSTTGGTEAFF. The CDR3 DNA sequence: TGTGCCACCAGTACCACAGGGGGAACTGAAGCTTTCTTT.

This clonotype was detected ten times or more. This chain connects TRBV29-1 to TRBJ1-1; D is undetermined. This CDR3 has 14 residues. V gave up 2 bases and J gave up 0 bases, with 10 bases separating them. Germline values: CDR1 SQVTM, CDR2 ANQGSEA. The chain's CDR3 is CSVESGRMNTEAFF. DNA of the CDR3: TGCAGCGTTGAAAGCGGCAGAATGAACACTGAAGCTTTCTTT.

This clonotype has just a few counts. CDR3 sequence reads: CATSGEGARGADTQYF. The CDR3 DNA reads TGTGCCACCAGTGGCGAAGGGGCAAGGGGAGCAGATACGCAGTATTTT. The chain has TRBV24-1 and TRBJ2-3, with D perhaps TRBD1 or TRBD2 (5 bases each). Trimming shortened V by 5 bases and J by 4 bases, and 18 bases separated the two germline ends. This CDR3 comprises 16 residues. Germline loops: CDR1 KGHDR, CDR2 SFDVKD.

On this clonotype itself: A much more abundant neighbour one base away suggests this may be a read error. This sequence joins TRBV7-8 and TRBJ1-5; D gene uncertain. Germline assignment: CDR1 SGHVS and CDR2 FQNEAQ. The germline V and J ends were trimmed by 1 base and 3 bases, with 4 bases remaining between them. The CDR3 consists of 13 residues. The DNA of the CDR3 is TGTGCCAGCAGCTTAGTGTACAATCAGCCCCAGCATTTT. As protein: CASSLVYNQPQHF.

This clonotype appeared a few times. The chain recombines TRBV5-1 with TRBJ1-2; a possible D gene is TRBD1 (6 bases). Trimming left V 2 bases short and J 8 bases short, with 22 bases between. This CDR3 is built from 16 residues. Germline CDR1 SGHRS, CDR2 YFSETQ. CDR3 nucleotides: TGCGCCAGCAGCTTTTTCCCGGAGGGACAAACGGGCGGCTACACCTTC. Translated: CASSFFPEGQTGGYTF.

This clonotype appeared many times. This chain connects TRBV7-9 to TRBJ1-5; a possible D gene is TRBD1 (6 bases). The V and J ends lost 1 base and 2 bases respectively, with 15 bases between them. CDR3 size: 17 residues. Germline-derived CDR1 and CDR2 are SEHNR and FQNEAQ (reference sequence). CDR3 DNA sequence: TGTGCCAGCAGCTTAGTTTTGGCAGGGGTTGGCAATCAGCCCCAGCATTTT. Translating it yields CASSLVLAGVGNQPQHF. The full variable domain, completed using reference TRBV7-9 and TRBJ1-5, is DTGVSQNPRHKITKRGQNVTFRCDPISEHNRLYWYRQTLGQGPEFLTYFQNEAQLEKSRLLSDRFSAERPKGSFSTLEIQRTEQGDSAMYLCASSLVLAGVGNQPQHFGDGTRLSIL.

Notes on this clonotype: A much larger clonotype is one base distant, so this may be a read error. V usage is TRBV6-2 or TRBV6-3 and J usage is TRBJ2-1; D ambiguous. V was trimmed by 6 bases and J by 8 bases, leaving 8 bases between them. CDR1 and CDR2 from the germline V gene are MNHEY and SVGEGT. CDR3 size: 11 residues. The CDR3, as DNA: TGTGCCAGCAGCACTTACCATGAGCAGTTCTTC. Its translation: CASSTYHEQFF.

This chain connects TRBV5-1 to TRBJ2-7, with TRBD2 identical over 13 bases. J gave up 4 bases and V 5 bases, and 6 bases lay outside the gene matches. From germline, CDR1 is SGHRS and CDR2 YFSETQ. CDR3 size: 15 residues. The CDR3 loop reads CASRRTSGSSYEQYF. In DNA form, the CDR3 reads TGCGCCAGCAGACGGACTAGCGGGAGTTCGTACGAGCAGTACTTC.

CDR3 sequence: CASSVGGGSGELFF. The CDR3 DNA reads as TGTGCCAGCAGCGTAGGTGGGGGATCCGGGGAGCTGTTTTTT. The chain links TRBV9 to TRBJ2-2, with D perhaps TRBD1 or TRBD2 (5 bases each). In germline, CDR1 is SGDLS, CDR2 YYNGEE. The V end lost 0 bases, the J end lost 6 bases, and 9 bases lay between the germline ends. This CDR3 has 14 residues.

This clonotype was observed many times. The chain combines TRBV7-9 with TRBJ2-7; 10 positions match TRBD2. Germline V gene lookup returns CDR1 SEHNR and CDR2 FQNEAQ (reference sequence). The CDR3 spans 12 residues. J was trimmed by 9 bases and V by 6 bases; bases with no gene match: 5. This chain's CDR3 is CASRNLAGVQYF. For the CDR3, the DNA is TGTGCCAGCAGAAACCTAGCGGGAGTGCAGTACTTC.

The table lists this clonotype with a few counts. The V and J genes are TRBV9 and TRBJ2-7; perhaps TRBD1 as D (6 bases). Germline V gene data show CDR1 as SGDLS and CDR2 as YYNGEE. The V end was cut by 4 bases, the J end by 2 bases, with 10 bases between. This CDR3 is 13 amino acids long. In DNA form, the CDR3 reads TGTGCCAGCAGCACCCGGGACACCTACGAGCAGTACTTC. This codes for CASSTRDTYEQYF.

A word on this clonotype: Sequence at one end of the junction differs from germline and may be a read error. The chain links TRBV7-9 to TRBJ1-3; D is uncertain. The CDR3 runs to 14 residues. CDR1 and CDR2 from the germline V gene are SEHNR and FQNEAQ (reference sequence). Here the CDR3 reads CASLDGNSGDTIYF. In nucleotides, the CDR3 is TGTGCCAGCCTGGACGGGAACTCTGGAGACACCATATATTTT.

This clonotype has ten or more counts. The chain has TRBV29-1 and TRBJ2-4, with a possible D match to TRBD2 (6 bases). This CDR3 is 14 amino acids long. The V and J ends lost 0 bases and 1 base respectively, with 7 bases between them. CDR1 is SQVTM and CDR2 is ANQGSEA in the germline V gene. The CDR3 spells CSVEDLAAKNIQYF. CDR3 DNA: TGCAGCGTTGAAGATCTAGCGGCCAAAAACATTCAGTACTTC.